The 21 T cell receptor beta chains given below trace back to one sample, sequenced in a study of neurological immune-mediated disorders. Time point reported: longitudinal time-point 3. One entry per CDR3 protein results from TCRdb running MiXCR on the 5' RACE reads. This table holds tens of thousands of distinct CDR3 sequences, around 4.5% found once. The sample was PBMCs. The origin of the receptors is a woman aged 60-75 years with multiple sclerosis.

This clonotype was detected many times. V gene TRBV5-1 combines with J gene TRBJ2-7, with TRBD1 as a possible D gene (6 bases). Germline CDR1 is SGHRS and CDR2 is YFSETQ. CDR3 length: 15 residues. With 0 bases removed from V and 5 bases from J, the gap between germline ends came to 15 bases. CDR3 sequence: CASSLDGTPPDEQYF. In DNA form, the CDR3 reads TGCGCCAGCAGCTTGGATGGGACACCTCCGGACGAGCAGTACTTC.

This clonotype occurred many times. This sequence joins TRBV6-6 and TRBJ2-7; 7 positions agree with TRBD2. With 4 bases clipped from V and 13 bases from J, the junction kept 10 bases outside the gene matches. CDR1 is MNHNY and CDR2 is SVGAGI in the germline V gene (reference sequence). The CDR3 consists of 12 residues. CDR3 nucleotides: TGTGCCAGCAGTTCCCCCACGAGCGGGGTTTACTTC. As protein: CASSSPTSGVYF.

This clonotype was detected ten times or more. The V call is TRBV6-5, the J call TRBJ2-7; TRBD1 agrees at 10 bases. Germline CDR1 MNHEY, CDR2 SVGAGI. The V gene end was trimmed by 7 bases and the J gene end by 5 bases; junction bases not matched to a gene: 8. The CDR3 has 14 residues. The CDR3 DNA is TGTGCCAGCACCTCGGACAGGGGGGCCCACGAGCAGTACTTC. Its protein is CASTSDRGAHEQYF.

This clonotype was seen ten or more times. The chain links TRBV7-8 to TRBJ1-2; a weak D match, TRBD1 (6 bases). Trimming shortened V by 5 bases and J by 2 bases, and 15 bases separated the two germline ends. The CDR3 sequence is 15 residues long. Germline-derived CDR1 and CDR2 are SGHVS and FQNEAQ. CDR3 in amino acids: CASSDGTSRNYGYTF. For the CDR3, the DNA is TGTGCCAGCAGCGACGGGACATCTAGAAACTATGGCTACACCTTC.

This clonotype rates as medium-sized (0.01 to 0.1%). The chain has TRBV5-1 and TRBJ1-1, with 8 positions matching TRBD1. The CDR3 covers 16 residues. The germline gives CDR1 SGHRS, CDR2 YFSETQ. V was pared by 1 base and J by 5 bases, with 10 bases of the junction left unmatched. The CDR3 protein is CASSLSQGARSTEAFF. CDR3 coding DNA: TGCGCCAGCAGCTTGTCTCAGGGGGCGAGGTCGACTGAAGCTTTCTTT.

The table lists this clonotype with many counts. The genes are TRBV5-1 and TRBJ2-1; D may correspond to TRBD1 or TRBD2 (5 bases each). V gave up 1 base and J gave up 4 bases, with 9 bases separating them. Germline lookup yields CDR1 SGHRS and CDR2 YFSETQ. This CDR3 is built from 14 residues. This CDR3 is CASSLRDPYNEQFF. CDR3 DNA: TGCGCCAGCAGCTTGAGGGACCCGTACAATGAGCAGTTCTTC.

This clonotype was found many times. This chain links TRBV24-1 with TRBJ1-2; D is possibly TRBD1 (5 bases). Germline values: CDR1 KGHDR, CDR2 SFDVKD. Trimming left V 8 bases short and J 8 bases short, with 17 bases between. The CDR3 totals 13 residues. The CDR3: CATTGGKLLGYTF. The DNA for the CDR3 is TGTGCCACCACCGGGGGGAAACTGTTGGGCTACACCTTC.

The table lists this clonotype with many counts. The chain has TRBV27 and TRBJ1-4, with D possibly TRBD1 on 5 matching bases. CDR3 size: 16 residues. CDR1 is MNHEY, CDR2 SMNVEV, per germline (reference sequence). V gave up 6 bases and J gave up 0 bases, with 14 bases separating them. This CDR3 is CASRLWGYATNEKLFF. The CDR3 DNA reads TGTGCCAGCAGATTGTGGGGGTATGCAACTAATGAAAAACTGTTTTTT.

The table lists this clonotype with many counts. The J gene is TRBJ2-7, the V gene TRBV2; D not resolved. Trimming took off 1 base at V and 0 bases at J, with 10 bases between the two ends. The germline V gene encodes CDR1 SNHLY and CDR2 FYNNEI. The CDR3 has 15 amino acids. The CDR3 DNA sequence: TGTGCCAGCAGTGAAGTTGGCTTTAGCTCCTACGAGCAGTACTTC. Amino acids: CASSEVGFSSYEQYF.

This clonotype was counted many times. V usage is TRBV28 and J usage is TRBJ2-1; a possible D gene is TRBD2 (6 bases). The CDR3 totals 15 residues. Germline assignment: CDR1 MDHEN and CDR2 SYDVKM. V was shortened by 2 bases and J by 0 bases, with 8 bases between the two germline ends. The CDR3 DNA follows: TGTGCCAGCAGTTTAGGGACTGTCTCCTACAATGAGCAGTTCTTC. It codes for CASSLGTVSYNEQFF.

This clonotype was seen at least ten times. The rearrangement links TRBV20-1 to TRBJ2-2, with TRBD2 matching over 8 bases. After removal of 2 bases from V and 2 bases from J, the junction contained 4 bases not matched to a gene. The CDR3 consists of 15 residues. Germline V gene sequence: CDR1 DFQATT, CDR2 SNEGSKA (reference sequence). The CDR3 nucleotides read TGCAGTGCTAGACCCGGGGGGGCCAACACCGGGGAGCTGTTTTTT. Protein product: CSARPGGANTGELFF.

This clonotype has at least ten counts. The chain has TRBV2 and TRBJ1-2, with a weak D call TRBD1 (5 bases). Per the germline V gene, CDR1 is SNHLY and CDR2 is FYNNEI. The CDR3 is 13 residues long. V gave up 1 base and J gave up 2 bases, with 5 bases separating them. The CDR3 protein is CASSEGQNYGYTF. In DNA form, the CDR3 reads TGTGCCAGCAGTGAAGGACAGAACTATGGCTACACCTTC.

This clonotype was counted at least ten times. The chain has TRBV20-1 and TRBJ2-7; 10 nucleotides line up with TRBD2. Trimming at V came to 2 bases and at J to 3 bases, leaving 7 bases not matched to a gene. Germline assignment: CDR1 DFQATT and CDR2 SNEGSKA (reference sequence). The CDR3 sequence is 15 residues long. CDR3 sequence reads: CSARRAGGRNYEQYF. The CDR3 region has the DNA TGCAGTGCTAGACGAGCGGGGGGGAGGAACTACGAGCAGTACTTC.

This clonotype was observed at least ten times. The chain has TRBV7-9 and TRBJ2-1, with D perhaps matching TRBD1 or TRBD2 (5 bases each). Per the germline V gene, CDR1 is SEHNR and CDR2 is FQNEAQ (reference sequence). CDR3 length: 17 amino acids. V lost 5 bases and J 0 bases, leaving 17 bases between the germline ends. CDR3 bases: TGTGCCAGCAGCATGAATCCCGGGACCCTCTCCTACAATGAGCAGTTCTTC. Translating it yields CASSMNPGTLSYNEQFF.

This clonotype has a count of ten or more. This rearrangement joins TRBV12-5 to TRBJ2-1; possible D gene TRBD2, 7 bases. The CDR3 is 15 amino acids. The germline V and J ends were trimmed by 5 bases and 0 bases, with 11 bases remaining between them. Germline V lookup: CDR1 LGHNT, CDR2 FRNRAP. The DNA of the CDR3 is TGTGCTAGTGGTCTGGGGGGGCCCTCCTACAATGAGCAGTTCTTC. Encoded protein: CASGLGGPSYNEQFF.

This clonotype was detected many times. The rearrangement joins TRBV11-2 to TRBJ1-1; D call uncertain. V was trimmed by 5 bases and J by 4 bases, leaving 8 bases between them. Per germline, CDR1 SGHAT and CDR2 FQNNGV. This CDR3 contains 12 residues. This CDR3 is CASSQHGTEAFF. DNA for the CDR3: TGTGCCAGCAGCCAACATGGCACTGAAGCTTTCTTT.

This clonotype was recorded many times. V usage is TRBV5-1 and J usage is TRBJ2-5; 8 bases are a match to TRBD2. This CDR3 is 13 amino acids long. Germline CDR1 is SGHRS and CDR2 is YFSETQ. The ends lost 4 bases at V and 1 base at J; junction bases unmatched: 0. CDR3: CASSGTSQETQYF. The CDR3 nucleotides read TGCGCCAGCAGCGGGACTAGCCAAGAGACCCAGTACTTC.

This clonotype was observed many times. The chain employs TRBV28 and TRBJ2-5; 12 bases are a match to TRBD2. Trimming at V came to 6 bases and at J to 2 bases, leaving 4 bases not matched to a gene. CDR3 length: 15 amino acids. In germline, CDR1 is MDHEN, CDR2 SYDVKM. The CDR3 loop is CASRLGLAGQETQYF. CDR3 nucleotides: TGTGCCAGCAGACTCGGACTAGCGGGGCAAGAGACCCAGTACTTC.

This clonotype appeared many times. The chain employs TRBV5-1 and TRBJ2-1; 12 nucleotides match TRBD1. Germline lookup yields CDR1 SGHRS and CDR2 YFSETQ. Losses at the gene ends were 2 bases for V and 8 bases for J; bases not matched to a gene: 5. The CDR3 has 15 amino acids. The DNA for the CDR3 is TGCGCCAGCAGCTTAGGGGGGACAGGGGGCTATGAGCAGTTCTTC. This translates into CASSLGGTGGYEQFF.

The CDR3 protein is CASSLPSKNTEAFF. CDR3 nucleotide sequence: TGTGCCAGCAGCTTACCCTCCAAGAACACTGAAGCTTTCTTT. J is TRBJ1-1 and V is TRBV7-8; D gene uncertain. From germline, CDR1 is SGHVS and CDR2 FQNEAQ. This CDR3 contains 14 residues. V was trimmed by 2 bases and J by 1 base, leaving 8 bases between them.

This clonotype was counted at least ten times. The gene calls are TRBV7-9 and TRBJ1-2, with 10 bases matching TRBD1. The CDR3 runs to 15 residues. The V gene end was trimmed by 4 bases and the J gene end by 6 bases; junction bases not matched to a gene: 8. The germline CDR1 and CDR2 sequences are SEHNR and FQNEAQ (reference sequence). The CDR3 here is CASSSVTGGINGYTF. CDR3 nucleotide sequence: TGTGCCAGCAGCTCCGTGACAGGGGGCATTAATGGCTACACCTTC.